The rows below give T cell receptor beta chains drawn from one sample of a study of Graves' ophthalmopathy and Graves' hyperthyroidism. One entry per CDR3 protein results from TCRdb running MiXCR on the multiplex PCR reads. The table shows roughly 480,000 distinct CDR3 sequences, with 13% to 15% occurring only once. The material sequenced was blood. These receptors were collected from a woman between 25 and 40 years old with Graves' ophthalmopathy. The CDR3 runs from the conserved cysteine through the conserved F or W. Fields, in order: V gene, CDR3 length, J gene, CDR3 protein.

V gene: TRBV9
CDR3 length: 12
J gene: TRBJ1-6
CDR3 protein: CASGGVLSPLHF

V gene: TRBV28
CDR3 length: 15
J gene: TRBJ2-7
CDR3 protein: CASSSSKGASYEQYF

V gene: TRBV20-1
CDR3 length: 16
J gene: TRBJ2-5
CDR3 protein: CSANREGLGNQETQYF

V gene: TRBV27
CDR3 length: 16
J gene: TRBJ2-7
CDR3 protein: CASSPRPRVIPYDQYF

V gene: TRBV6-5
CDR3 length: 16
J gene: TRBJ1-6
CDR3 protein: CASSSTIQGGISPLHF

V gene: TRBV5-1
CDR3 length: 13
J gene: TRBJ2-7
CDR3 protein: CASSWDQGYEQYF

V gene: TRBV3-1
CDR3 length: 13
J gene: TRBJ2-5
CDR3 protein: CASSPSGEETQYF

V gene: TRBV7-8
CDR3 length: 13
J gene: TRBJ1-2
CDR3 protein: CASSLRGQDGYTF

V gene: TRBV7-2
CDR3 length: 14
J gene: TRBJ1-2
CDR3 protein: CASSLRAGYYGYTF

V gene: TRBV28
CDR3 length: 14
J gene: TRBJ1-2
CDR3 protein: CASSFHRANYGYTF

V gene: TRBV10-1
CDR3 length: 13
J gene: TRBJ2-2
CDR3 protein: CASSESGAGELFF

V gene: TRBV12-5
CDR3 length: 15
J gene: TRBJ1-1
CDR3 protein: CASGLDRGMNTEAFF

V gene: TRBV12-3/TRBV12-4
CDR3 length: 13
J gene: TRBJ1-5
CDR3 protein: CAISDLGGQPQHF

V gene: TRBV12-3/TRBV12-4
CDR3 length: 13
J gene: TRBJ1-2
CDR3 protein: CASSQGPGEGYTF

V gene: TRBV6-1
CDR3 length: 16
J gene: TRBJ2-7
CDR3 protein: CASSMGQSNIPYEQYF

V gene: TRBV12-3/TRBV12-4
CDR3 length: 14
J gene: TRBJ1-5
CDR3 protein: CASRNQGGDQPQHF

V gene: TRBV3-1
CDR3 length: 11
J gene: TRBJ2-5
CDR3 protein: CASIAGGTQYF

V gene: TRBV28
CDR3 length: 14
J gene: TRBJ2-5
CDR3 protein: CASIGGKITETQYF

V gene: TRBV28
CDR3 length: 15
J gene: TRBJ2-7
CDR3 protein: CASSLAGAPSYEQYF

V gene: TRBV28
CDR3 length: 13
J gene: TRBJ1-6
CDR3 protein: CASSEDLRGSLHF

V gene: TRBV11-1
CDR3 length: 18
J gene: TRBJ2-2
CDR3 protein: CASSLSRGRAVHTGELFF

V gene: TRBV6-2/TRBV6-3
CDR3 length: 13
J gene: TRBJ2-7
CDR3 protein: CALRAGGGYEQYF

V gene: TRBV6-5
CDR3 length: 14
J gene: TRBJ1-1
CDR3 protein: CASRPGRYDTEAFF

V gene: TRBV2
CDR3 length: 17
J gene: TRBJ1-5
CDR3 protein: CASSSPRGGPGNQPQHF

V gene: TRBV6-1
CDR3 length: 13
J gene: TRBJ1-2
CDR3 protein: CASSHGQGKGYTF

V gene: TRBV28
CDR3 length: 15
J gene: TRBJ2-7
CDR3 protein: CASSSDRDRAYEQYF